A single T cell receptor beta chain is shown here with its context. The sample comes from a study of T cell changes during pregnancy in multiple sclerosis. This table comes from immunoSEQ multiplex PCR, and its TCRdb copy is limited to in-frame clones, with some not included. The sample gives approximately 84,000 clones, approximately 93% of which show up once; about 0.94% is in the top ten. The CDR3 runs to 13 residues. Germline V CDR1 and CDR2: SNHLY, FYNNEI. With 4 bases clipped from V and 5 bases from J, the junction kept 4 bases outside the gene matches. Sequencing used peripheral blood, obtained in the second trimester of pregnancy. V and J are TRBV2 and TRBJ2-7; 8 nucleotides align to TRBD2. The TCR was taken from a female donor in good health, enrolled as a control in a pregnancy study. DNA of the CDR3: TGTGCCAGCAGTGGGACTAGCTACCACGAGCAGTACTTC. Translating gives CASSGTSYHEQYF.